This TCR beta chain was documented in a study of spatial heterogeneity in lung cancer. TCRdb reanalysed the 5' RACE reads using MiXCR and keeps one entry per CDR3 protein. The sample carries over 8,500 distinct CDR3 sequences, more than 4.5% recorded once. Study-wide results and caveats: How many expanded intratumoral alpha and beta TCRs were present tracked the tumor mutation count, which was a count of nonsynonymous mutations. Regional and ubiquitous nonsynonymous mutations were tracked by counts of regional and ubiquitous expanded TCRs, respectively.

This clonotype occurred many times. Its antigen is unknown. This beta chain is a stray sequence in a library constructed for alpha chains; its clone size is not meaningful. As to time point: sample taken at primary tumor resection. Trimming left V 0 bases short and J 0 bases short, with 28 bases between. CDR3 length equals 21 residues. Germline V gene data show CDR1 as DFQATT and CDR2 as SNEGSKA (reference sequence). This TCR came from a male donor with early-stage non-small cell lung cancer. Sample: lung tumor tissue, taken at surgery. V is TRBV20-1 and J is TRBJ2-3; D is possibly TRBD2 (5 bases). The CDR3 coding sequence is TGCAGTGCTAGAGATCTCGGTGTTAGCGCGCTATACCTGTCTAGCACAGATACGCAGTATTTT. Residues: CSARDLGVSALYLSSTDTQYF.